This TCR beta chain was sequenced in a study of cytomegalovirus exposure and HLA in healthy donors. Method: immunoSEQ multiplex PCR; TCRdb's copy keeps in-frame clones and lacks some. The sample contains fewer than 200,000 clones, 85% of which appear only once. Among the 120 or so subjects of the validation cohort, separate from the approximately 660-subject first cohort, were the donors. This CDR3 has 16 amino acids. V was clipped by 6 bases and J by 0 bases, with 15 bases between them. Germline assignment: CDR1 MGHRA and CDR2 YSYEKL. The TCR sequence derives from a man between 18 and 29 years old in good health and CMV-seropositive. Sequencing used PBMCs. V and J are TRBV4-1 and TRBJ2-1; the D gene is possibly TRBD2 (6 bases). CDR3 sequence reads: CASRLIAESSYNEQFF. The CDR3 DNA is TGCGCCAGCAGGCTTATAGCGGAGAGCTCCTACAATGAGCAGTTCTTC.